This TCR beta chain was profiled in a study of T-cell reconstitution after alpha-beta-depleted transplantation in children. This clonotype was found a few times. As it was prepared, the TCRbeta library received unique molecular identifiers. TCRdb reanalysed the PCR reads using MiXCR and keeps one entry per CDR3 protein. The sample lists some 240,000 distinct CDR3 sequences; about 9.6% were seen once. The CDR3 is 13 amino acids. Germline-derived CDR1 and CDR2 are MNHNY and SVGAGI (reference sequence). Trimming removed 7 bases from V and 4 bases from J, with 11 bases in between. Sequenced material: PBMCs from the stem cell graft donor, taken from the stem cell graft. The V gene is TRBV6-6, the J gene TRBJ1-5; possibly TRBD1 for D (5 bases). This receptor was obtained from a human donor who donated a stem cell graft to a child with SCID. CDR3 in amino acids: CASTGDLNQPQHF. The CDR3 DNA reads TGTGCCAGCACGGGGGATTTAAATCAGCCCCAGCATTTT.